This TCR beta chain originates from a study of T cell responses to AZD1222 COVID-19 vaccine. V was clipped by 7 bases and J by 4 bases, with 16 bases between them. This CDR3 has 14 residues. Germline CDR1 and CDR2: SNHLY and FYNNEI. Comments on this clone: Its matching antigen is unknown.

Findings of the study overall: Baseline seropositivity occurred in only six AZD1222 recipients. Vaccination with two AZD1222 doses was followed by a rise in Spike-specific TCR breadth and depth. Nearly half of spike-specific TCRs reportedly go after variant regions that carry no mutations. Females made up more of the donors, who were largely white British, and clonal diversity may have come out too low.

Repertoires were generated with immunoSEQ multiplex PCR, while TCRdb's copy carries only in-frame clones and drops some. Among 65,000 to 70,000 clones listed, more than 70% were seen once. The chain joins TRBV2 to TRBJ1-2, with unresolved D. This specimen consisted of peripheral blood, obtained on day 0 of AZD1222 vaccination. The TCR was taken from an adult in good health. The chain's CDR3 is CASTDREVGYGYTF. The CDR3 DNA follows: TGTGCCAGCACCGACCGGGAGGTTGGCTATGGCTACACCTTC.